A selection of T cell receptor beta chains follows, all from one sample in a study of cytomegalovirus exposure and HLA in healthy donors. Clones were read by immunoSEQ multiplex PCR, and TCRdb kept only the in-frame ones, dropping some. The table has about 57,000 clones, 85% to 95% seen once; the top ten hold roughly 6%. Sequenced sample: PBMCs. The receptors come from a woman under 30 in good health and CMV-seronegative. Both conserved end residues are part of each CDR3. D genes are given only for firm matches. Size is omitted from some rows. Given values are once, few, many or a class for expanded clones.

D gene	J gene	V gene	clone size	CDR3 protein	CDR3 DNA
.	TRBJ2-7	TRBV6-6	.	CASSTSPYEQYF	TGTGCCAGCAGTACATCACCTTACGAGCAGTACTTC
TRBD1	TRBJ2-1	TRBV6-4	.	CASSNGQGADEQFF	TGTGCCAGCAGTAACGGACAGGGGGCGGATGAGCAGTTCTTC
TRBD1	TRBJ1-2	TRBV5-6	once	CASSSIYRDRGYTF	TGTGCCAGCAGTTCTATCTACCGGGACAGGGGATACACCTTC
.	TRBJ2-6	TRBV15	.	CATSRDHSGANVLTF	TGTGCCACCAGCAGAGACCACTCTGGGGCCAACGTCCTGACTTTC
.	TRBJ1-2	TRBV2	.	CASRGSRGSNYGYTF	TGTGCCAGCAGGGGGAGTCGGGGATCTAACTATGGCTACACCTTC
.	TRBJ2-5	TRBV14	.	CASSRSLPETQYF	TGTGCCAGCAGCCGGAGTCTGCCGGAGACCCAGTACTTC
.	TRBJ1-2	TRBV5-8	once	CASSLVYRAPGYTF	TGTGCCAGCAGCTTGGTTTACAGGGCTCCCGGCTACACCTTC
.	TRBJ1-2	TRBV5-4	.	CASSRFAGGDYGYTF	TGTGCCAGCAGCCGATTCGCGGGGGGGGACTATGGCTACACCTTC
.	TRBJ1-1	TRBV6-8	.	CASSYGILNTEAFF	TGTGCCAGCAGTTACGGCATTTTGAACACTGAAGCTTTCTTT
.	TRBJ1-2	TRBV7-2	.	CASSLEGHRLGYGYTF	TGTGCCAGCAGCTTAGAGGGTCACAGGCTCGGCTATGGCTACACCTTC
.	TRBJ1-1	TRBV19	.	CASSIPLRGTEAFF	TGTGCCAGTAGTATTCCATTACGGGGCACTGAAGCTTTCTTT
.	TRBJ1-5	TRBV9	.	CASSVGLRQPQHF	TGTGCCAGCAGCGTAGGGTTGAGACAGCCCCAGCATTTT
.	TRBJ1-2	TRBV7-9	.	CASTPQGNGYTF	TGTGCCAGCACACCACAGGGCAACGGCTACACCTTC
TRBD1	TRBJ1-5	TRBV7-8	once	CASSLTGIRNQPQHF	TGTGCCAGCAGCTTGACAGGGATTCGGAATCAGCCCCAGCATTTT